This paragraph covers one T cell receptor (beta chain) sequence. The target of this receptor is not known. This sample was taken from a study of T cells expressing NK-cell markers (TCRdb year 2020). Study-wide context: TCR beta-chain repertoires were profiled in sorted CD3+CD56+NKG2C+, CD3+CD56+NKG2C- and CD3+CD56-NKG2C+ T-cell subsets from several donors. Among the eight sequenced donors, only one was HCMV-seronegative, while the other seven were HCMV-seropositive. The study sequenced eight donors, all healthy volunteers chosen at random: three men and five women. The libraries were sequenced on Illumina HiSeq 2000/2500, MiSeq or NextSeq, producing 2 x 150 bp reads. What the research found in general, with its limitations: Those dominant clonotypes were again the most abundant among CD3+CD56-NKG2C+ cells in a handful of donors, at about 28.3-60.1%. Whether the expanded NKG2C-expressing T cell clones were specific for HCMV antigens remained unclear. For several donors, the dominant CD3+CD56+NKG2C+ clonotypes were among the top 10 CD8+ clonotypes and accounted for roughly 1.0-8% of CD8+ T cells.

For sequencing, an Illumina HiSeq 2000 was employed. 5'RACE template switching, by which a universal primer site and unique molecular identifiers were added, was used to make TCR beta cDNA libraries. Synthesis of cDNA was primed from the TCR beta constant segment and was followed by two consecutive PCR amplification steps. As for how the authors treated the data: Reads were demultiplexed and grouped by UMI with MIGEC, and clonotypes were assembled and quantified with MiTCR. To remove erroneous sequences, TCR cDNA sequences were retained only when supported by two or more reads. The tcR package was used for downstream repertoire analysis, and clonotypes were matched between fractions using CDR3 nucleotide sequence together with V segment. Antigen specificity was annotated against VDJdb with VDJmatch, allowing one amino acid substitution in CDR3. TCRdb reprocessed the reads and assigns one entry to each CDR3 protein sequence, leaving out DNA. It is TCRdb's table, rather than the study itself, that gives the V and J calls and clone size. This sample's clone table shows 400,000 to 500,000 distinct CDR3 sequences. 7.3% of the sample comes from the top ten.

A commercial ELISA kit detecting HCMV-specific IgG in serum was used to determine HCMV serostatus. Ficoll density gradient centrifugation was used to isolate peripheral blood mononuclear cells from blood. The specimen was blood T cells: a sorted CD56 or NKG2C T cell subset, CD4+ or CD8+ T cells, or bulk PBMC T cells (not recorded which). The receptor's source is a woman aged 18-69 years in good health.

CDR3 sequence: CASSYTTSGTGDNEQFF. The chain is encoded by TRBV6-5 joined to TRBJ2-1; the D call of TRBD1 rests on TCRdb alone, since no DNA is present to check it. Its CDR3 holds 17 amino acids, cysteine through phenylalanine. No nucleotide data were recorded. The germline V gene yields MNHEY for CDR1 and SVGAGI for CDR2.